This TCR beta chain was retrieved from a study of blood T cell repertoires in COVID-19. Study-wide background: T cells, B-cell-depleted T cells, or PBMCs provided the cDNA or gDNA that served as material.

This CDR3 has 12 amino acids. The germline V gene has CDR1 SQVTM and CDR2 ANQGSEA. J lost 6 bases, V lost 7 bases, and 5 bases had no gene match. Using immunoSEQ multiplex PCR, the repertoire was profiled, and TCRdb retains in-frame clones only, with some absent. This table holds about 210,000 clones, 81% found once. The chain employs TRBV29-1 and TRBJ1-2; TRBD1 matches 10 bases. Sequencing input: PBMCs or T cells enriched from blood (not recorded which). This receptor was obtained from a woman between 50 and 59 years old with acute COVID-19. The CDR3 loop is CSALDRGDGYTF. The CDR3 DNA reads as TGCAGCGCTTTGGACAGGGGGGATGGCTACACCTTC. The full variable domain, rest sourced from reference TRBV29-1 and TRBJ1-2, is SAVISQKPSRDICQRGTSLTIQCQVDSQVTMMFWYRQQPGQSLTLIATANQGSEATYESGFVIDKFPISRPNLTFSTLTVSNMSPEDSSIYLCSALDRGDGYTFGSGTRLTVV.